The next 17 T cell receptor beta chains were all read from a single sample in a study of blood T cell repertoires in COVID-19. Profiled with immunoSEQ multiplex PCR; TCRdb holds only in-frame clones, not every one. The profile shows some 350,000 clones, around 90% of them singletons. Material: peripheral blood. These receptor sequences come from a man between 18 and 35 years old with active or convalescent COVID-19.

The chain couples TRBV28 to TRBJ2-7, with a weak D call TRBD2 (6 bases). The germline V and J ends were trimmed by 8 bases and 5 bases, with 16 bases remaining between them. From germline, CDR1 is MDHEN and CDR2 SYDVKM. This CDR3 spans 13 amino acids. CDR3 sequence (DNA): TGTGCCAGCTCTCGCCGGGAGACCCACGAGCAGTACTTC. It yields the protein CASSRRETHEQYF.

The genes are TRBV6-2 or TRBV6-3 and TRBJ2-7, with 11 positions matching TRBD1. V was pared by 6 bases and J by 3 bases, with 10 bases of the junction left unmatched. CDR3 length: 16 amino acids. The germline V gene encodes CDR1 MNHEY and CDR2 SVGEGT. CDR3 nucleotide sequence: TGTGCCAGCAGCAATAGGGCCGGGACAGGGGGCTACGAGCAGTACTTC. It specifies CASSNRAGTGGYEQYF.

The rearrangement links TRBV28 to TRBJ1-4; possible D gene TRBD1, 5 bases. The V gene's germline CDR1 is MDHEN and CDR2 SYDVKM. Between the trimmed V and J ends, which lost 8 bases and 8 bases, there was a span of 18 bases. The CDR3 consists of 14 residues. The CDR3 here is CASRLSGVQEKLFF. DNA of the CDR3: TGTGCCAGCCGACTTTCGGGGGTTCAGGAAAAACTGTTTTTT.

The V call is TRBV7-9, the J call TRBJ2-1; 10 nucleotides agree with TRBD2. V dropped 3 bases and J dropped 6; count of bases not matched to a gene: 5. Germline-derived CDR1 and CDR2 are SEHNR and FQNEAQ (reference sequence). The CDR3 is 15 amino acids. CDR3 nucleotide sequence: TGTGCCAGCAGCTTTTGGAGCGGGGGGGCCAATGAGCAGTTCTTC. Its translation is CASSFWSGGANEQFF. The full variable domain, its missing parts supplied by reference TRBV7-9 and TRBJ2-1, is DTGVSQNPRHKITKRGQNVTFRCDPISEHNRLYWYRQTLGQGPEFLTYFQNEAQLEKSRLLSDRFSAERPKGSFSTLEIQRTEQGDSAMYLCASSFWSGGANEQFFGPGTRLTVL.

Remarks on this clone: At one end the junction does not follow the germline gene, possibly because of a read error. The rearrangement links TRBV7-7 to TRBJ2-7, with a weak D call TRBD1 (6 bases). The length of the CDR3 is 14 residues. CDR1 and CDR2 from the germline V gene are SSHAT and FNYEAQ (reference sequence). CDR3 DNA sequence: TGTGCTAGCAGCTTAACAGGGTCATCCTACGAGCAGTACTTC. This encodes CASSLTGSSYEQYF.

J is TRBJ1-1 and V is TRBV3-1 (or the pseudogene TRBV3-2); maybe TRBD1 (5 bases). The CDR3 covers 14 residues. V lost 4 bases and J lost 3, with 12 bases in between. Germline V lookup: CDR1 LGHDT, CDR2 YNNKEL (reference sequence). The CDR3 loop reads CASSLQGWDTEAFF. The DNA for the CDR3 is TGTGCCAGCAGCCTCCAGGGTTGGGACACTGAAGCTTTCTTT.

This chain links TRBV28 with TRBJ1-4; D might be TRBD1 (5 bases). Per the germline V gene, CDR1 is MDHEN and CDR2 is SYDVKM. The CDR3 extends over 13 amino acids. V lost 8 bases and J 4 bases, leaving 11 bases between the germline ends. CDR3 in DNA: TGTGCCAGCGTCCAGGGTAATAATGAAAAACTGTTTTTT. It is translated as CASVQGNNEKLFF.

V and J are TRBV6-5 and TRBJ1-1; a weak D match, TRBD1 (6 bases). There are 15 residues in the CDR3. CDR1 is MNHEY, CDR2 SVGAGI, per germline. The germline V and J ends were trimmed by 8 bases and 5 bases, with 21 bases remaining between them. This CDR3 is CASVHSRGGGTEAFF. The CDR3 DNA follows: TGTGCCAGCGTTCATTCTAGGGGGGGTGGGACTGAAGCTTTCTTT.

This clone was observed a handful of times. The chain employs TRBV2 and TRBJ2-2; perhaps TRBD2 as D (6 bases). Trimming stripped 1 base from V and 6 bases from J, with 6 bases between. The CDR3 loop spans 13 amino acids. Germline CDR1 and CDR2: SNHLY and FYNNEI. The CDR3 reads CASSEGGAGELFF. CDR3 bases: TGTGCCAGCAGTGAAGGGGGGGCCGGGGAGCTGTTTTTT.

The chain joins TRBV7-2 to TRBJ2-3; TRBD2 agrees at 9 bases. Germline CDR1 is SGHTA and CDR2 is FQGNSA. J gave up 0 bases and V 5 bases, and 9 bases lay outside the gene matches. CDR3 length equals 17 residues. DNA of the CDR3: TGTGCCAGCAGCAGACAGCCAGCGGGAGGCAGCACAGATACGCAGTATTTT. Encoded protein: CASSRQPAGGSTDTQYF. Complete variable domain (other parts from reference TRBV7-2 and TRBJ2-3): GAGVSQSPSNKVTEKGKDVELRCDPISGHTALYWYRQSLGQGLEFLIYFQGNSAPDKSGLPSDRFSAERTGGSVSTLTIQRTQQEDSAVYLCASSRQPAGGSTDTQYFGPGTRLTVL.

This clone was recorded only once. The genes are TRBV29-1 and TRBJ2-5; a possible D gene is TRBD1 (5 bases). The germline CDR1 and CDR2 sequences are SQVTM and ANQGSEA. V was pared by 3 bases and J by 2 bases, with 10 bases between. The CDR3 is made up of 13 amino acids. For the CDR3, the DNA is TGCAGCGTTGAGAGACAGACGCAAGAGACCCAGTACTTC. Translated, it gives CSVERQTQETQYF.

The genes are TRBV9 and TRBJ1-1; TRBD1 agrees at 7 bases. Trimming removed 4 bases from V and 3 bases from J; junction bases left unmatched: 18. The CDR3 loop spans 18 amino acids. Germline CDR1 reads SGDLS; CDR2 reads YYNGEE. The chain's CDR3 is CASSPQLNIRGPDTEAFF. The CDR3 nucleotides read TGTGCCAGCAGCCCCCAACTTAATATTAGGGGGCCTGACACTGAAGCTTTCTTT. The complete variable domain, with remaining parts taken from reference TRBV9 and TRBJ1-1, reads DSGVTQTPKHLITATGQRVTLRCSPRSGDLSVYWYQQSLDQGLQFLIQYYNGEERAKGNILERFSAQQFPDLHSELNLSSLELGDSALYFCASSPQLNIRGPDTEAFFGQGTRLTVV.

Concerning this clone itself: One end of the junction is discordant with germline, which a read error may explain. The genes are TRBV6-6 and TRBJ2-6, with a weak D call TRBD1 (5 bases). This CDR3 has 15 amino acids. Germline CDR1 and CDR2: MNHNY and SVGAGI (reference sequence). The CDR3 here is CASSSPGSGANVLTF. CDR3 DNA sequence: TGTGCCAGCAGTTCCCCAGGATCTGGGGCCAACGTGCTGACTTTC.

The chain couples TRBV13 to TRBJ2-7, with D possibly being TRBD2 (6 bases). Germline V gene lookup returns CDR1 PRHDT and CDR2 FYEKMQ (reference sequence). Trimming shortened V by 3 bases and J by 3 bases, and 9 bases separated the two germline ends. The CDR3 has 13 amino acids. Here the CDR3 reads CASSFRRGYEQYF. CDR3 coding DNA: TGTGCCAGCAGCTTTAGGCGGGGCTACGAGCAGTACTTC.

This rearrangement joins TRBV19 to TRBJ1-5; 7 bases agree with TRBD1. The CDR3 runs to 14 residues. J was trimmed by 1 base and V by 4 bases; bases with no gene match: 1. CDR1 is LNHDA and CDR2 is SQIVND in the germline V gene (reference sequence). CDR3 residues: CASSTGQSNQPQHF. The DNA for the CDR3 is TGTGCCAGTAGTACGGGACAGAGCAATCAGCCCCAGCATTTT. The full variable domain, completed using reference TRBV19 and TRBJ1-5, is DGGITQSPKYLFRKEGQNVTLSCEQNLNHDAMYWYRQDPGQGLRLIYYSQIVNDFQKGDIAEGYSVSREKKESFPLTVTSAQKNPTAFYLCASSTGQSNQPQHFGDGTRLSIL.

The chain uses TRBV25-1 and TRBJ2-5; D is perhaps TRBD2 (6 bases). Germline V gene sequence: CDR1 MGHDK, CDR2 SYGVNS. V was pared by 1 base and J by 5 bases, with 17 bases between. The CDR3 covers 16 residues. As DNA, the CDR3 is TGTGCCAGCAGTGAATCCCCAGCTAGCGTTCACGAGACCCAGTACTTC. Translation gives CASSESPASVHETQYF.

This sequence joins TRBV7-2 and TRBJ2-5; the match to TRBD1 covers 10 bases. This CDR3 contains 15 residues. Trimming removed 4 bases from V and 2 bases from J; junction bases left unmatched: 4. CDR1 is SGHTA, CDR2 FQGNSA, per germline. For the CDR3, the DNA is TGTGCCAGCAGCTCGACAGGGGGCGGGCAAGAGACCCAGTACTTC. Translating gives CASSSTGGGQETQYF.